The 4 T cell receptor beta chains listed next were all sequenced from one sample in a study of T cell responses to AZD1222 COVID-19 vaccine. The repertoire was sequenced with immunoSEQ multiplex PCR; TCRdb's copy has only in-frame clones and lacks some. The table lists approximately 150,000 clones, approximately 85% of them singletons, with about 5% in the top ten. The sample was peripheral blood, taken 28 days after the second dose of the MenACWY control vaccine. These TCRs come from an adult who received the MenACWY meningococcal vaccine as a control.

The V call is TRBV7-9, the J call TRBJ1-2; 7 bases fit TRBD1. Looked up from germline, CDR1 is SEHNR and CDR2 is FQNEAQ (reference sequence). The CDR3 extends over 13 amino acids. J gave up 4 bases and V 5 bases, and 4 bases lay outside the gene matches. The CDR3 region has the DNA TGTGCCAGCAGCCCTCGGGACAGCTATGGCTACACCTTC. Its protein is CASSPRDSYGYTF.

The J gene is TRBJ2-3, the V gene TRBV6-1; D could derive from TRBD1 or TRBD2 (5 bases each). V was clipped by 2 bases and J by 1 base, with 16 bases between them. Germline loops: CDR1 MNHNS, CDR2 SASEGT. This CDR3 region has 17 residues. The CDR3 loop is CASSESGTDPRTDTQYF. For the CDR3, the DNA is TGTGCCAGCAGTGAAAGTGGGACGGACCCTCGCACAGATACGCAGTATTTT.

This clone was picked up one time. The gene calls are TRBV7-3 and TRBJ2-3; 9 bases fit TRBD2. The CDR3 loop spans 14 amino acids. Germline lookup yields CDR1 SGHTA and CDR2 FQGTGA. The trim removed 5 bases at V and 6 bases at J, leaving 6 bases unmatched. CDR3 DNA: TGTGCCAGCAGCGCAGGACTAGCGAGGGATACGCAGTATTTT. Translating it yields CASSAGLARDTQYF.

CDR3 residues: CASSPRLGTEAFF. In DNA, the CDR3 is TGTGCCAGCAGCCCCCGGTTGGGCACTGAAGCTTTCTTT. The rearrangement uses TRBV11-2 and TRBJ1-1; D remains ambiguous. V shed 5 bases and J shed 4 bases, with 11 bases lying between them. Germline values: CDR1 SGHAT, CDR2 FQNNGV. The CDR3 covers 13 residues.